Shown below are 16 T cell receptor beta chains from a single sample sequenced in a study of cytomegalovirus exposure and HLA in healthy donors (dated by TCRdb to the late 2010s). Library creation used the immunoSEQ multiplex PCR assay. A mixture of 60 forward primers for TCR Vbeta segments and 13 reverse primers for TCR Jbeta segments was used in the multiplex PCR. TCRdb obtained this table from immuneACCESS and retained in-frame rearrangements with V and J assigned. These tables miss some clones; where compared with another copy, unresolved V genes account for less than half of the shortfall, and the remainder is unexplained. The sample table holds approximately 190,000 clones, of which around 75% were seen once. Together, the top ten hold approximately 6.3% of the sample. Input material: PBMCs. The receptors derive from a man in his forties in good health and CMV-seropositive.

This chain uses TRBV9 with TRBJ2-3; 10 bases fit TRBD2. The V segment lost 3 bases and the J segment 5 bases; nucleotides outside the gene matches: 9. CDR1 and CDR2 (germline): SGDLS, YYNGEE. The CDR3 length is 16 residues. CDR3 protein: CASSAGSGGAEDTQYF. Here the CDR3 DNA reads TGTGCCAGCAGCGCAGGAAGCGGGGGGGCCGAAGATACGCAGTATTTT.

V gene TRBV21-1 combines with J gene TRBJ2-2; no DNA check was done on the table's D call, TRBD1. TRBV21-1 is reported as a pseudogene. This CDR3 spans 21 amino acids. The CDR3 reads CASSKGGGIREGGLNTGELFF. The CDR3 DNA reads as TGTGCCAGCAGCAAAGGAGGTGGAATTCGGGAAGGGGGTTTGAACACCGGGGAGCTGTTTTTT.

This chain links TRBV7-9 with TRBJ2-1; D perhaps matches TRBD2 (6 bases). CDR1 is SEHNR, CDR2 FQNEAQ, per germline (reference sequence). This CDR3 is built from 17 residues. Deletions cut 2 bases from V and 3 bases from J, with 17 bases between. CDR3 sequence: CASSLLGRAGLYNEQFF. For the CDR3, the DNA is TGTGCCAGCAGCTTACTAGGTCGGGCGGGGCTCTACAATGAGCAGTTCTTC.

The V and J genes are TRBV5-1 and TRBJ1-5; a possible D gene is TRBD1 (5 bases). The CDR3 has 14 residues. Germline V gives CDR1 SGHRS, CDR2 YFSETQ. V was clipped by 3 bases and J by 3 bases, with 10 bases between them. CDR3: CASSYGGYNQPQHF. The CDR3 DNA follows: TGCGCCAGCAGCTATGGGGGGTACAATCAGCCCCAGCATTTT.

This clone has only one observation. This CDR3 is CASRLARERAYGYTF. The CDR3, as DNA: TGTGCAAGTCGCTTAGCCAGGGAACGTGCCTATGGCTACACCTTC. The V gene is TRBV12-2, the J gene TRBJ1-2; the table's D call, TRBD1, was not checked against the DNA. TRBV12-2 is marked as a pseudogene. CDR3 length: 15 residues.

The chain carries TRBV9 and TRBJ1-1, with 10 bases identical to TRBD1. There are 14 residues in the CDR3. Germline loops: CDR1 SGDLS, CDR2 YYNGEE. V shed 0 bases and J 11 bases; nucleotides not matched to a gene: 7. CDR3 nucleotide sequence: TGTGCCAGCAGCGTAGCCGGAGACAGGGGGCGCGCTTTCTTT. Translating gives CASSVAGDRGRAFF.

CDR3 coding DNA: TGTGCCAGCAGTTACTCCGGCGGGCAAAAAAACATTCAGTACTTC. Encoded protein: CASSYSGGQKNIQYF. The rearrangement links TRBV6-5 to TRBJ2-4, with D maybe TRBD2 (5 bases). Looked up from germline, CDR1 is MNHEY and CDR2 is SVGAGI. Between the trimmed V and J ends, which lost 0 bases and 4 bases, there was a span of 10 bases. This CDR3 is built from 15 residues.

This rearrangement joins TRBV5-6 to TRBJ2-2; TRBD2 matches at 14 bases. The CDR3 extends over 16 amino acids. J was trimmed by 5 bases and V by 3 bases; bases with no gene match: 3. The germline V gene has CDR1 SGHDT and CDR2 YYEEEE. CDR3 sequence: CASSSGLAGETGELFF. The CDR3 DNA is TGTGCCAGCAGCTCGGGACTAGCGGGGGAAACCGGGGAGCTGTTTTTT.

The chain carries TRBV4-1 and TRBJ1-1; tentative D call: TRBD1 (5 bases). CDR1 and CDR2 from the germline V gene are MGHRA and YSYEKL. V lost 1 base and J lost 4, with 10 bases in between. The CDR3 is 14 amino acids. The CDR3 DNA sequence: TGCGCCAGCAGCCAAGGGACATTTTCCACTGAAGCTTTCTTT. Its protein product is CASSQGTFSTEAFF.

This clone was counted only a few times. CDR3 protein: CASSPGKTNYGYTF. DNA for the CDR3: TGTGCCAGCAGCCCAGGAAAGACTAACTATGGCTACACCTTC. V and J are TRBV7-9 and TRBJ1-2; D is ambiguous. Germline assignment: CDR1 SEHNR and CDR2 FQNEAQ (reference sequence). Between the trimmed V and J ends, which lost 5 bases and 0 bases, there was a span of 10 bases. This CDR3 has 14 amino acids.

The chain joins TRBV7-3 to TRBJ2-7, with D perhaps matching TRBD1 (6 bases). The germline V gene has CDR1 SGHTA and CDR2 FQGTGA. The CDR3 runs 19 residues. Trimming removed 1 base from V and 1 base from J, with 23 bases in between. The CDR3 bases are TGTGCCAGCAGCTTAAGTGGCGGGCCGACAGGAGGACGTTCCTACGAGCAGTACTTC. It yields the protein CASSLSGGPTGGRSYEQYF.

The V gene is TRBV14, the J gene TRBJ2-5, with no clear D. The CDR3 has 15 residues. Trimming shortened V by 0 bases and J by 5 bases, and 13 bases separated the two germline ends. CDR1 is SGHDN and CDR2 is FVKESK in the germline V gene. The CDR3 sequence: CASSQETQRRETQYF. The CDR3 DNA reads as TGTGCCAGCAGCCAAGAGACGCAGAGGCGCGAGACCCAGTACTTC.

The chain links TRBV7-8 to TRBJ2-7; 7 nucleotides line up with TRBD2. The CDR3 extends over 15 amino acids. The V gene end was trimmed by 3 bases and the J gene end by 0 bases; junction bases not matched to a gene: 5. Germline V gene sequence: CDR1 SGHVS, CDR2 FQNEAQ. CDR3 residues: CASSFGASGSYEQYF. The CDR3 coding sequence is TGTGCCAGCAGCTTTGGGGCTAGCGGCTCCTACGAGCAGTACTTC.

The rearrangement joins TRBV18 to TRBJ1-1; 9 nucleotides line up with TRBD1. The CDR3 runs to 15 residues. Trimming at V came to 2 bases and at J to 5 bases, leaving 6 bases not matched to a gene. CDR1 KGHSH and CDR2 LQKENI come from the germline V gene. Written as DNA, the CDR3 is TGTGCCAGCTCACCAGAACAGGGGGCGCGTACTGAAGCTTTCTTT. Translating gives CASSPEQGARTEAFF.

The gene calls are TRBV5-6 and TRBJ2-2, with D possibly TRBD1 on 5 matching bases. This CDR3 region has 16 residues. The V gene lost 2 bases and the J gene lost 5 bases, with 16 bases spanning the gap. Germline assignment: CDR1 SGHDT and CDR2 YYEEEE. CDR3 DNA: TGTGCCAGCAGCTTTAGTCAGGGTATATTGACCGGGGAGCTGTTTTTT. This codes for CASSFSQGILTGELFF.

This clone has a handful of counts. This chain joins TRBV6-1 and TRBJ2-3; D possibly corresponds to TRBD1 (5 bases). Germline assignment: CDR1 MNHNS and CDR2 SASEGT. The V end lost 3 bases, the J end lost 8 bases, and 12 bases lay between the germline ends. CDR3 length: 13 amino acids. The CDR3 nucleotides read TGTGCCAGCAGTGAGCAGGGCGGCGGTACGCAGTATTTT. This gives the protein CASSEQGGGTQYF.